Many counts were recorded for the clone carrying this TCR beta chain. Its antigen is undetermined. This sample stems from a study of radiation and T cells in renal cell carcinoma. Study results and limitations: Without pretreatment biopsies, baseline tumor clonotype presence was undetermined. From baseline, blood top tumor clonotypes peaked at 2 weeks post-radiation.

The length of the CDR3 is 16 residues. Germline V CDR1 and CDR2: MNHEY, SVGAGI. Trimming shortened V by 1 base and J by 5 bases, and 12 bases separated the two germline ends. Only in-frame clones appear in the TCRdb table, and some are missing; sequencing was by immunoSEQ multiplex PCR. Counted here are over 120,000 clones, roughly 90% occurring once; the ten biggest clones make up around 11%. Time point: baseline pretreatment blood. Treatment defined: 15 Gy SBRT to primary tumor, nephrectomy 4 weeks later. Serial blood draws occurred at baseline and 2 and 4 weeks post-SBRT. The tumor was a clear cell renal cell carcinoma.

The TCR sequence derives from a woman aged 45-60 years with renal cell carcinoma. This sequence joins TRBV6-5 and TRBJ1-6; D is unclear. The starting material was blood, obtained from a patient whose treatment included radiotherapy and nephrectomy. The CDR3 coding sequence is TGTGCCAGCAGTTACTTTATACCCCGGGATAATTCACCCCTCCACTTT. Its translation is CASSYFIPRDNSPLHF.